The 27 T cell receptor beta chains presented below share a single source sample, sequenced in a study of OX40 agonist ivuxolimab in advanced cancers. Method: immunoSEQ multiplex PCR; TCRdb's copy keeps in-frame clones and lacks some. This sample yields approximately 58,000 clones, of which roughly 84% are seen a single time; approximately 4.4% belongs to the top ten. Sequenced material: CD4+ or CD8+ T cells sorted from blood, taken in a trial of the OX40 agonist ivuxolimab. The receptors originated from an adult with an advanced solid tumor such as melanoma, head and neck, liver or kidney cancer.

V usage is TRBV7-2 and J usage is TRBJ2-1; the match to TRBD2 covers 13 bases. The CDR3 loop spans 19 amino acids. Trimming removed 4 bases from V and 3 bases from J; junction bases left unmatched: 12. The germline V gene has CDR1 SGHTA and CDR2 FQGNSA. The CDR3 sequence is CASSSRGSGLAGDYNEQFF. The CDR3 DNA reads as TGTGCCAGCAGCTCCCGGGGCTCAGGACTAGCGGGGGACTACAATGAGCAGTTCTTC.

In this sample, this clone turned up a few times. The chain couples TRBV7-9 to TRBJ2-2, with unresolved D. Germline V gene lookup returns CDR1 SEHNR and CDR2 FQNEAQ (reference sequence). The CDR3 consists of 17 residues. Trimming removed 6 bases from V and 4 bases from J, with 21 bases in between. The CDR3 DNA is TGTGCCAGCAGAGGGATCCCAGCAAGCCGGGTCACCGGGGAGCTGTTTTTT. Translated, it gives CASRGIPASRVTGELFF.

V gene TRBV6-4 combines with J gene TRBJ2-7; TRBD2 aligns across 7 bases. V was pared by 4 bases and J by 4 bases, with 10 bases of the junction left unmatched. This CDR3 is built from 15 residues. Germline lookup yields CDR1 MRHNA and CDR2 SNTAGT. The CDR3 is CASSGWREIGYEQYF. In nucleotides, the CDR3 is TGTGCCAGCAGTGGGTGGCGGGAGATCGGGTACGAGCAGTACTTC.

This sequence joins TRBV7-8 and TRBJ2-2, with a weak D call TRBD1 (7 bases). The germline V and J ends were trimmed by 1 base and 5 bases, with 11 bases remaining between them. This CDR3 has 15 residues. Germline V CDR1 and CDR2: SGHVS, FQNEAQ. CDR3 sequence (DNA): TGTGCCAGCAGCTTAGTCAGGGGGGATACCGGGGAGCTGTTTTTT. Translated, it gives CASSLVRGDTGELFF.

CDR3 amino acids: CASSSSGTDYSNQPQHF. In DNA form, the CDR3 reads TGTGCCAGCAGTTCCTCCGGGACAGATTATAGCAATCAGCCCCAGCATTTT. The V call is TRBV28, the J call TRBJ1-5; TRBD1 matches at 7 bases. The CDR3 extends over 17 amino acids. V dropped 4 bases and J dropped 0; count of bases not matched to a gene: 9. Germline V gives CDR1 MDHEN, CDR2 SYDVKM.

This sequence joins TRBV19 and TRBJ1-5; 8 bases are a match to TRBD1. After removal of 6 bases from V and 5 bases from J, the junction contained 6 bases not matched to a gene. Per germline, CDR1 LNHDA and CDR2 SQIVND (reference sequence). The CDR3 has 14 amino acids. The chain's CDR3 is CASSQDRVDQPQHF. The CDR3 DNA is TGTGCCAGTAGCCAGGACAGGGTCGATCAGCCCCAGCATTTT.

The V call is TRBV18, the J call TRBJ2-7; 9 bases agree with TRBD1. Trimming cost V 3 bases and J 9 bases; bases outside gene matches: 6. CDR3 length equals 13 residues. Germline CDR1 reads KGHSH; CDR2 reads LQKENI. The chain's CDR3 is CASSPPGQGGQYF. DNA of the CDR3: TGTGCCAGCTCACCCCCGGGACAGGGAGGGCAGTACTTC.

The chain has TRBV6-6 and TRBJ2-7, with TRBD2 identical over 9 bases. V gave up 6 bases and J gave up 3 bases; unmatched junction bases: 12. This CDR3 is 16 amino acids long. The germline V gene encodes CDR1 MNHNY and CDR2 SVGAGI (reference sequence). CDR3 coding DNA: TGTGCCAGCAGAAAACGCTCGGTAGCGGGAGTCTACGAGCAGTACTTC. Its protein product is CASRKRSVAGVYEQYF.

The V call is TRBV7-2, the J call TRBJ1-2, with TRBD1 identical over 12 bases. Per the germline V gene, CDR1 is SGHTA and CDR2 is FQGNSA. V shed 5 bases, J shed 2 bases, and the junction held 6 bases outside the gene matches. The CDR3 length is 16 residues. CDR3 region: CASSTRDRGLNYGYTF. CDR3 sequence (DNA): TGTGCCAGCAGCACCCGGGACAGGGGGCTGAACTATGGCTACACCTTC.

CDR3 protein: CASSLLGLAGPANTGELFF. CDR3 sequence (DNA): TGTGCCAGCAGTTTATTGGGGCTAGCGGGGCCCGCGAACACCGGGGAGCTGTTTTTT. J is TRBJ2-2 and V is TRBV28; 9 nucleotides line up with TRBD2. The ends lost 1 base at V and 0 bases at J; junction bases unmatched: 9. Germline V CDR1 and CDR2: MDHEN, SYDVKM. The CDR3 contains 19 residues.

The chain links TRBV10-3 to TRBJ2-5; tentatively, D is TRBD1 or TRBD2 (5 bases each). This CDR3 contains 13 residues. V was shortened by 5 bases and J by 2 bases, with 9 bases between the two germline ends. Germline V CDR1 and CDR2: ENHRY, SYGVKD. CDR3: CAISRDGQETQYF. CDR3 coding DNA: TGTGCCATCAGTAGGGACGGACAAGAGACCCAGTACTTC.

V is TRBV7-9 and J is TRBJ2-1; TRBD1 is a possible D gene (6 bases). CDR3 length: 11 amino acids. CDR1 is SEHNR, CDR2 FQNEAQ, per germline (reference sequence). Trimming left V 3 bases short and J 14 bases short, with 11 bases between. The CDR3 DNA reads as TGTGCCAGCAGCTTTGGAGAGGGGGAGTTCTTC. It translates to CASSFGEGEFF. Variable domain in full (rest from reference TRBV7-9 and TRBJ2-1): DTGVSQNPRHKITKRGQNVTFRCDPISEHNRLYWYRQTLGQGPEFLTYFQNEAQLEKSRLLSDRFSAERPKGSFSTLEIQRTEQGDSAMYLCASSFGEGEFFGPGTRLTVL.

This clone was recorded only once. The chain joins TRBV21-1 to TRBJ2-7; TRBD1, as called in the table, went unchecked against the DNA. TRBV21-1 is a listed pseudogene. The CDR3 contains 12 residues. The CDR3 is CASSNRGYGQYF. The CDR3 DNA is TGTGCCAGCAGCAATAGGGGGTACGGGCAGTACTTC.

This clone was seen just once. The chain is built from TRBV10-3 and TRBJ1-2; D possibly corresponds to TRBD1 (5 bases). This CDR3 comprises 16 residues. The V end lost 6 bases, the J end lost 7 bases, and 24 bases lay between the germline ends. Looked up from germline, CDR1 is ENHRY and CDR2 is SYGVKD. The CDR3, as DNA: TGTGCCATCAGGGGGGGTGGAGCAGGGCATCCGGCTGGCTACACCTTC. Its translation is CAIRGGGAGHPAGYTF.

The J gene is TRBJ2-2, the V gene TRBV4-1; D is possibly TRBD2 (6 bases). V lost 4 bases, J lost 7 bases, and 19 bases lay in between. The CDR3 sequence is 16 residues long. Germline V gene lookup returns CDR1 MGHRA and CDR2 YSYEKL. The CDR3 reads CASSPPGRTMIGELFF. In nucleotides, the CDR3 is TGCGCCAGCAGCCCCCCGGGGAGGACTATGATCGGGGAGCTGTTTTTT.

The chain is built from TRBV29-1 and TRBJ2-2, with 7 bases identical to TRBD1. In germline, CDR1 is SQVTM, CDR2 ANQGSEA. This CDR3 comprises 14 residues. V lost 6 bases to trimming and J lost 2 bases; unmatched junction nucleotides: 6. This CDR3 reads CSVVDRANTGELFF. CDR3 DNA: TGCAGCGTCGTAGACAGGGCCAACACCGGGGAGCTGTTTTTT.

The chain recombines TRBV19 with TRBJ2-2, with D tentatively TRBD1 or TRBD2 (7 bases each). This CDR3 comprises 13 residues. Germline-derived CDR1 and CDR2 are LNHDA and SQIVND (reference sequence). Trimming took 10 bases from V and 4 from J, leaving 13 bases between them. Here the CDR3 reads CATQGEGTGELFF. The DNA for the CDR3 is TGTGCCACCCAGGGGGAGGGCACCGGGGAGCTGTTTTTT.

The chain combines TRBV19 with TRBJ1-6, with 10 bases lining up with TRBD1. V lost 2 bases and J lost 9; bases outside the gene matches: 7. CDR1 is LNHDA and CDR2 is SQIVND in the germline V gene (reference sequence). The CDR3 extends over 16 amino acids. The CDR3 loop is CASSIRDRGGGSPLHF. The CDR3 coding sequence is TGTGCCAGTAGTATACGGGACAGGGGAGGAGGTTCACCCCTCCACTTT.

This clone showed up just once. This chain joins TRBV2 and TRBJ2-5; no reliable D call. The V gene's germline CDR1 is SNHLY and CDR2 FYNNEI. The CDR3 runs to 12 residues. V gave up 4 bases and J gave up 4 bases, with 7 bases separating them. The CDR3 reads CASSGVVETQYF. CDR3 in DNA: TGTGCCAGCAGTGGGGTGGTAGAGACCCAGTACTTC.

The chain uses TRBV4-2 and TRBJ2-2; possibly TRBD2 for D (6 bases). The CDR3 runs to 16 residues. Germline V gene lookup returns CDR1 LGHNA and CDR2 YNFKEQ. V was clipped by 2 bases and J by 1 base, with 11 bases between them. This chain's CDR3 is CASSQSNGGNTGELFF. The CDR3 DNA reads as TGTGCCAGCAGCCAATCGAACGGGGGGAACACCGGGGAGCTGTTTTTT.

The chain combines TRBV7-6 with TRBJ2-3; D not certain. Germline V gene lookup returns CDR1 SGHVS and CDR2 FNYEAQ. The CDR3 is made up of 12 amino acids. V dropped 2 bases and J dropped 5 bases, with 5 bases sitting between them. CDR3 protein: CASSLIGDTQYF. DNA of the CDR3: TGTGCCAGCAGCTTAATAGGAGATACGCAGTATTTT. The variable domain in full, completed from reference TRBV7-6 and TRBJ2-3, reads GAGVSQSPRYKVTKRGQDVALRCDPISGHVSLYWYRQALGQGPEFLTYFNYEAQQDKSGLPNDRFSAERPEGSISTLTIQRTEQRDSAMYRCASSLIGDTQYFGPGTRLTVL.

The chain carries TRBV5-1 and TRBJ2-1; TRBD2 agrees at 9 bases. The CDR3 has 18 residues. Trimming cost V 2 bases and J 11 bases; bases outside gene matches: 20. Germline-derived CDR1 and CDR2 are SGHRS and YFSETQ. CDR3 amino acids: CASSFYSSGRRGAMQQFF. The CDR3 nucleotides are TGCGCCAGCAGCTTTTATTCGAGCGGGAGGAGGGGGGCAATGCAGCAGTTCTTC.

V gene TRBV4-1 combines with J gene TRBJ2-7, with unresolved D. Germline V gene data show CDR1 as MGHRA and CDR2 as YSYEKL. The CDR3 contains 13 residues. V lost 5 bases, J lost 7 bases, and 15 bases lay in between. This chain's CDR3 is CASSAVPGGEQYF. DNA of the CDR3: TGCGCCAGCAGCGCAGTACCGGGTGGTGAGCAGTACTTC.

A single count supports this clone. The V and J genes are TRBV11-2 and TRBJ1-1, with D perhaps matching TRBD1 (5 bases). The germline gives CDR1 SGHAT, CDR2 FQNNGV. This CDR3 region has 14 residues. Trimming took off 2 bases at V and 3 bases at J, with 10 bases between the two ends. In nucleotides, the CDR3 is TGTGCCAGCAGCTTACAGGGTGGGGACACTGAAGCTTTCTTT. It translates to CASSLQGGDTEAFF.

The gene calls are TRBV2 and TRBJ1-4; tentatively, D is TRBD1 (6 bases). Germline V gene data show CDR1 as SNHLY and CDR2 as FYNNEI. Trimming removed 6 bases at V and 8 bases at J, with 10 bases between. The CDR3 runs to 12 residues. CDR3 sequence: CASSPGAEKLFF. In nucleotides, the CDR3 is TGTGCCAGCAGCCCAGGGGCCGAAAAACTGTTTTTT.

This clone was detected only a few times. V is TRBV28 and J is TRBJ1-5; 12 bases map to TRBD1. Germline V lookup: CDR1 MDHEN, CDR2 SYDVKM. V was clipped by 2 bases and J by 5 bases; unmatched bases: 4. This CDR3 contains 16 residues. The CDR3 nucleotides are TGTGCCAGCAGTTTAATGGGACAGGGGGCTCATCAGCCCCAGCATTTT. Residues: CASSLMGQGAHQPQHF. Combining the CDR3 with reference TRBV28 and TRBJ1-5 gives the whole variable domain DVKVTQSSRYLVKRTGEKVFLECVQDMDHENMFWYRQDPGLGLRLIYFSYDVKMKEKGDIPEGYSVSREKKERFSLILESASTNQTSMYLCASSLMGQGAHQPQHFGDGTRLSIL.

This clone has a handful of counts. This chain joins TRBV2 and TRBJ1-5; D perhaps matches TRBD1 (6 bases). The CDR3 runs to 15 residues. Germline V CDR1 and CDR2: SNHLY, FYNNEI. V lost 7 bases and J lost 0, with 13 bases in between. In DNA form, the CDR3 reads TGTGCCAGCACCCGACAGGCGGATAGCAATCAGCCCCAGCATTTT. It translates to CASTRQADSNQPQHF.